This TCR beta chain stems from a study of T cells in Graves' hyperthyroidism and ophthalmopathy. Study-wide results and limits: Ophthalmopathy was predicted by the model a median of approximately 6.6 months ahead of onset. Most clonotypes expanded in thyroid above 0.001 were likewise present in blood.

Uncontrolled infection, other autoimmune disease, pregnancy or lactation barred patients from enrollment. Diagnoses were established using clinical symptoms, serum thyroxine and TRAb, thyroid ultrasound and orbital computed tomography. This clonotype was detected only once. Its antigen is undetermined. V was shortened by 4 bases and J by 3 bases, with 10 bases between the two germline ends. Germline-derived CDR1 and CDR2 are DFQATT and SNEGSKA (reference sequence). This CDR3 is 12 amino acids long. Amplification of TCR beta CDR3 regions was performed using RNA transcripts as template. The TCR CDR3 was amplified in a first-round RT-PCR using the HTBI primer set. TCRdb passed the multiplex PCR reads through MiXCR, listing each CDR3 protein once. The data hold hundreds of thousands of distinct CDR3 sequences, with 11% to 15% observed a single time.

The source is a woman in her twenties or thirties with Graves' hyperthyroidism. The rearrangement links TRBV20-1 to TRBJ2-7; D unresolved. Sequencing was done on a sample of blood. This CDR3 is CSATYDNYEQYF. The CDR3 nucleotides read TGCAGTGCTACTTATGACAACTACGAGCAGTACTTC.